This T cell receptor beta chain was captured by sequencing in a study of glioma-infiltrating T cells. Study-wide points: Shared blood CDR3 signature motifs marked patients with low tissue-blood divergence.

The iRepertoire nested amplicon-rescue multiplex PCR amplified TCR alpha and beta CDR3s from RNA. A single record per CDR3 protein comes from TCRdb applying MiXCR to the multiplex PCR reads. The sample has about 410,000 distinct CDR3 sequences, about two fifths seen once. Only a few counts were recorded for this clonotype. Antigen unknown. Trimming took off 6 bases at V and 0 bases at J, with 12 bases between the two ends. The V gene's germline CDR1 is MDHEN and CDR2 SYDVKM. The CDR3 loop spans 15 amino acids. The TCR originated in a human donor with low-grade glioma or glioblastoma, undergoing nonglioma brain surgery, or in good health (not recorded which). Sequences were obtained from glioma tissue, nonneoplastic brain tissue, or PBMCs (not recorded which). The gene calls are TRBV28 and TRBJ1-5; the D is unclear. CDR3: CASSVGSNSNQPQHF. For the CDR3, the DNA is TGTGCCAGCAGCGTAGGAAGTAATAGCAATCAGCCCCAGCATTTT.